The 16 T cell receptor beta chains below were found in one sample sequenced in a study of T-cell reconstitution after alpha-beta-depleted transplantation in children. Preparation of the TCRbeta library was carried out with unique molecular identifiers. One entry per CDR3 protein, called by TCRdb with MiXCR from the PCR reads. The sample lists about 540,000 distinct CDR3 sequences, 18% occurring once. Source: PBMCs from the stem cell graft donor, taken from the stem cell graft. Receptors originate from a human donor who donated a stem cell graft to a child with acute lymphoblastic leukemia.

This clonotype was detected a few times. The rearrangement uses TRBV19 and TRBJ1-1; 7 bases fit TRBD1. Looked up from germline, CDR1 is LNHDA and CDR2 is SQIVND (reference sequence). The CDR3 covers 15 residues. V dropped 4 bases and J dropped 6; count of bases not matched to a gene: 11. The CDR3 sequence: CASSTWLNRGPEAFF. The CDR3 coding sequence is TGTGCCAGTAGTACTTGGTTGAACAGGGGCCCTGAAGCTTTCTTT.

The rearrangement uses TRBV6-1 and TRBJ2-1; TRBD1 agrees at 8 bases. The CDR3 totals 15 residues. V shed 8 bases and J 7 bases; nucleotides not matched to a gene: 13. CDR1 MNHNS and CDR2 SASEGT come from the germline V gene. This chain's CDR3 is CASWQGQGISNEQFF. The CDR3 DNA reads TGTGCCAGCTGGCAAGGACAGGGAATATCAAATGAGCAGTTCTTC.

The table lists this clonotype with many counts. This chain links TRBV5-5 with TRBJ2-5, with TRBD1 matching 7 bases. The length of the CDR3 is 16 residues. The V segment lost 4 bases and the J segment 5 bases; nucleotides outside the gene matches: 14. From germline, CDR1 is SGHKS and CDR2 YYEKEE (reference sequence). The CDR3 nucleotides are TGTGCCAGCAGCCGACGGGGAGAGACAGGGCGGGAGACCCAGTACTTC. This sequence encodes CASSRRGETGRETQYF.

The table lists this clonotype with a few counts. The rearrangement joins TRBV5-1 to TRBJ1-2; possibly TRBD1 for D (5 bases). The CDR3 runs 18 residues. V was cut by 4 bases and J by 0 bases, with 22 bases left in between. The germline V gene has CDR1 SGHRS and CDR2 YFSETQ. The CDR3, as DNA: TGCGCCAGCAGCCTCGATGGACCCCAGGGAGCAGCTAACTATGGCTACACCTTC. Translation: CASSLDGPQGAANYGYTF.

This clonotype has a handful of counts. This sequence joins TRBV6-4 and TRBJ2-1, with D tentatively TRBD2 (5 bases). CDR1 MRHNA and CDR2 SNTAGT come from the germline V gene. This CDR3 is 13 amino acids long. The germline V and J ends were trimmed by 1 base and 9 bases, with 10 bases remaining between them. The DNA for the CDR3 is TGTGCCAGCAGTGACTTCGAGGGTTCTGAGCAGTTCTTC. It translates to CASSDFEGSEQFF.

This clonotype has just a few counts. The chain has TRBV5-5 and TRBJ2-7; TRBD2 aligns across 8 bases. Germline CDR1 is SGHKS and CDR2 is YYEKEE (reference sequence). This CDR3 has 15 amino acids. The ends lost 3 bases at V and 4 bases at J; junction bases unmatched: 9. CDR3 sequence reads: CASSWGAGVGYEQYF. CDR3 nucleotides: TGTGCCAGCAGCTGGGGAGCGGGAGTAGGGTACGAGCAGTACTTC.

The chain has TRBV12-3 or TRBV12-4 and TRBJ2-5, with D hard to call. The CDR3 loop spans 13 amino acids. Trimming shortened V by 6 bases and J by 5 bases, and 13 bases separated the two germline ends. This chain's CDR3 is CASSLSPVETQYF. In DNA, the CDR3 is TGTGCCAGCAGCCTATCCCCCGTGGAGACCCAGTACTTC.

The CDR3 region is CATSDLTSTGELFF. DNA for the CDR3: TGTGCCACCAGTGACCTGACTAGCACCGGGGAGCTGTTTTTT. The genes are TRBV24-1 and TRBJ2-2; D possibly corresponds to TRBD2 (6 bases). The CDR3 extends over 14 amino acids. Germline CDR1 and CDR2: KGHDR and SFDVKD. Trimming pared 4 bases from V and 4 bases from J, leaving 9 bases between.

J is TRBJ2-7 and V is TRBV4-1, with D possibly TRBD1 on 5 matching bases. The CDR3 runs to 13 residues. The germline CDR1 and CDR2 sequences are MGHRA and YSYEKL. Trimming took off 1 base at V and 5 bases at J, with 9 bases between the two ends. CDR3 nucleotides: TGCGCCAGCAGCCAAGTCTGGGGCGACGAGCAGTACTTC. Encoded protein: CASSQVWGDEQYF.

This sequence joins TRBV7-8 and TRBJ2-1; 9 nucleotides agree with TRBD1. With V trimmed by 1 base and J by 4 bases, 2 bases remained unmatched. The CDR3 runs to 15 residues. The germline V gene has CDR1 SGHVS and CDR2 FQNEAQ. CDR3 loop: CASSLDGTGYNEQFF. CDR3 in DNA: TGTGCCAGCAGCTTAGATGGGACAGGGTACAATGAGCAGTTCTTC.

The chain uses TRBV25-1 and TRBJ2-7; no definite D call. CDR3 length: 15 amino acids. Trimming pared 3 bases from V and 3 bases from J, leaving 15 bases between. From germline, CDR1 is MGHDK and CDR2 SYGVNS. CDR3 nucleotide sequence: TGTGCCAGCAGTGACCTGAGTGGCAGGAACTACGAGCAGTACTTC. Its protein product is CASSDLSGRNYEQYF.

This clonotype has more than one count but fewer than ten. V is TRBV15 and J is TRBJ2-3, with 8 positions matching TRBD1. The CDR3 is 16 amino acids. Germline V gene sequence: CDR1 LNHNV, CDR2 YYDKDF (reference sequence). Trimming took 5 bases from V and 2 from J; bases not matched to a gene: 9. The CDR3 spells CATSPRGDRITDTQYF. DNA of the CDR3: TGTGCCACCAGCCCCAGGGGGGACAGGATCACAGATACGCAGTATTTT.

The CDR3 DNA reads as TGTGCCAGCTCACCTGCCTATGGCTACACCTTC. This translates into CASSPAYGYTF. This chain links TRBV18 with TRBJ1-2; D unresolved. CDR1 KGHSH and CDR2 LQKENI come from the germline V gene. CDR3 length: 11 residues. V was clipped by 3 bases and J by 4 bases, with 3 bases between them.

The chain joins TRBV12-3 or TRBV12-4 to TRBJ1-1; D gene ambiguous. The CDR3 has 14 amino acids. V dropped 2 bases and J dropped 0 bases, with 7 bases sitting between them. CDR3: CASSLNSLNTEAFF. The CDR3 coding sequence is TGTGCCAGCAGTTTAAACAGCCTGAACACTGAAGCTTTCTTT.

This clonotype was observed a few times. The chain recombines TRBV18 with TRBJ1-1, with 7 nucleotides matching TRBD1. V lost 3 bases to trimming and J lost 7 bases; unmatched junction nucleotides: 8. The germline V gene encodes CDR1 KGHSH and CDR2 LQKENI. The CDR3 consists of 14 residues. As DNA, the CDR3 is TGTGCCAGCTCACCGTGGGACAGACCAGATGAAGCTTTCTTT. Residues: CASSPWDRPDEAFF.

J is TRBJ1-6 and V is TRBV12-3 or TRBV12-4; possible D gene TRBD1, 5 bases. V was clipped by 5 bases and J by 10 bases, with 9 bases between them. The CDR3 consists of 12 residues. CDR3 coding DNA: TGTGCCAGCAGTCCTCCAGGGTCACCCCTCCACTTT. It is translated as CASSPPGSPLHF.